This entry describes one T cell receptor beta chain. Germline V lookup: CDR1 LNHDA, CDR2 SQIVND (reference sequence). The CDR3 covers 17 residues. J lost 6 bases, V lost 3 bases, and 5 bases had no gene match. This record belongs to a study of blood T cell repertoires in COVID-19. Whole-study context: Researchers got acute and convalescent COVID-19 samples from the United States, Italy and Spain. T cells, B-cell-depleted T cells, or PBMCs supplied cDNA or gDNA.

Original processing methods: Nucleated cell number was recorded as an estimate derived from reference gene primer amplification. Using immunoSEQ multiplex PCR, the repertoire was profiled, and TCRdb retains in-frame clones only, with some absent. V and J calls and clone size come straight from that table; D and trimming were deduced from the DNA. The table includes about 50,000 clones, 90% detected once. This receptor was obtained from a woman older than 75 with acute or convalescent COVID-19. The rearrangement uses TRBV19 and TRBJ2-1; 16 nucleotides align to TRBD2. Sequenced input: peripheral blood. This CDR3 reads CASSITGLAGGRNEQFF. The CDR3 bases are TGTGCCAGTAGTATTACGGGACTAGCGGGAGGGCGCAATGAGCAGTTCTTC.